One sample yielded the 31 T cell receptor beta chains listed below, sequenced in a study of vaccination and CD4 T cells after COVID-19. Treatment given: roughly 11-day PBMC culture with coronavirus spike peptide pools or control peptides (ViraFEST assay). No antigen is known for these receptors. Cultured CD4+ T cell DNA underwent sequencing with the Oncomine TCR Beta short-read assay. MiXCR, run by TCRdb on the PCR reads, gives a single entry per CDR3 protein. The sample includes about 13,000 distinct CDR3 sequences, 52% seen only once; the top ten take about 8.2%. Specimen: CD4+ T cells from blood, cultured in vitro. All receptors come from a human donor who had recovered from COVID-19.

The J gene is TRBJ1-1, the V gene TRBV11-2; the D is unclear. Germline V gene data show CDR1 as SGHAT and CDR2 as FQNNGV. This CDR3 contains 13 residues. Between the trimmed V and J ends, which lost 4 bases and 8 bases, there was a span of 14 bases. This CDR3 reads CASSYRDLTEAFF. CDR3 coding DNA: TGTGCCAGCAGCTACCGGGATCTCACGGAAGCTTTCTTT. The full variable domain, with the rest looked up from reference TRBV11-2 and TRBJ1-1, is EAGVAQSPRYKIIEKRQSVAFWCNPISGHATLYWYQQILGQGPKLLIQFQNNGVVDDSQLPKDRFSAERLKGVDSTLKIQPAKLEDSAVYLCASSYRDLTEAFFGQGTRLTVV.

This clonotype was counted only a few times. This sequence joins TRBV20-1 and TRBJ1-5; D possibly corresponds to TRBD1 (5 bases). CDR1 is DFQATT, CDR2 SNEGSKA, per germline (reference sequence). The CDR3 extends over 14 amino acids. The V end was cut by 2 bases, the J end by 1 base, with 9 bases between. CDR3: CSARQGFSNQPQHF. The CDR3 region has the DNA TGCAGTGCTAGACAGGGATTCAGCAATCAGCCCCAGCATTTT.

CDR3 nucleotide sequence: TGCAGTGCTAGGATACGACAGGGGGCTGGTGAAGCTTTCTTT. Translated, it gives CSARIRQGAGEAFF. The chain uses TRBV20-1 and TRBJ1-1; 10 bases line up with TRBD1. This CDR3 is 14 amino acids long. V trimming: 3 bases; J trimming: 7 bases; junction bases outside the gene matches: 8. Germline CDR1 DFQATT, CDR2 SNEGSKA (reference sequence).

V usage is TRBV19 and J usage is TRBJ2-2; no clear D gene. This CDR3 contains 14 residues. The germline V gene has CDR1 LNHDA and CDR2 SQIVND (reference sequence). Trimming took 0 bases from V and 8 from J, leaving 10 bases between them. The chain's CDR3 is CASSIDHSGGELFF. CDR3 DNA sequence: TGTGCCAGTAGTATAGATCATAGTGGAGGGGAGCTGTTTTTT.

The chain couples TRBV20-1 to TRBJ2-7; 8 bases line up with TRBD2. The trim removed 0 bases at V and 3 bases at J, leaving 4 bases unmatched. In germline, CDR1 is DFQATT, CDR2 SNEGSKA (reference sequence). The CDR3 contains 14 residues. The DNA for the CDR3 is TGCAGTGCTAGAGAAGCGGGAGCTAGCTACGAGCAGTACTTC. It translates to CSAREAGASYEQYF.

The chain recombines TRBV7-9 with TRBJ1-1; TRBD1 aligns across 7 bases. The V segment lost 1 base and the J segment 3 bases; nucleotides outside the gene matches: 2. CDR1 is SEHNR, CDR2 FQNEAQ, per germline (reference sequence). There are 14 residues in the CDR3. The CDR3 DNA sequence: TGTGCCAGCAGCTTAGGAGGGGGCTACACTGAAGCTTTCTTT. Its translation: CASSLGGGYTEAFF. The full variable domain, its missing parts supplied by reference TRBV7-9 and TRBJ1-1, is DTGVSQNPRHKITKRGQNVTFRCDPISEHNRLYWYRQTLGQGPEFLTYFQNEAQLEKSRLLSDRFSAERPKGSFSTLEIQRTEQGDSAMYLCASSLGGGYTEAFFGQGTRLTVV.

The chain combines TRBV10-3 with TRBJ1-2; D is unclear. Per germline, CDR1 ENHRY and CDR2 SYGVKD. There are 11 residues in the CDR3. V dropped 3 bases and J dropped 2 bases, with 1 base sitting between them. The CDR3 protein is CAISENYGYTF. The CDR3 DNA sequence: TGTGCCATCAGTGAAAACTATGGCTACACCTTC.

CDR3 nucleotide sequence: TGCAGTGCTAGAGTCCCTAGCGGGAGCATTCAGTACTTC. It translates to CSARVPSGSIQYF. The chain joins TRBV20-1 to TRBJ2-4; TRBD2 matches at 10 bases. J lost 9 bases, V lost 1 base, and 3 bases had no gene match. CDR1 DFQATT and CDR2 SNEGSKA come from the germline V gene (reference sequence). The CDR3 spans 13 residues.

This clonotype has more than one count but fewer than ten. The rearrangement uses TRBV20-1 and TRBJ2-4; no definite D call. The CDR3 is made up of 12 amino acids. The germline V gene encodes CDR1 DFQATT and CDR2 SNEGSKA (reference sequence). Trimming removed 0 bases at V and 3 bases at J, with 3 bases between. The CDR3 is CSAREGKNIQYF. The DNA for the CDR3 is TGCAGTGCTAGAGAAGGCAAAAACATTCAGTACTTC.

This rearrangement joins TRBV6-1 to TRBJ2-5; perhaps TRBD2 as D (6 bases). Germline CDR1 MNHNS, CDR2 SASEGT. The CDR3 spans 14 residues. Trimming pared 4 bases from V and 2 bases from J, leaving 11 bases between. The CDR3 protein is CASSGLVQQETQYF. CDR3 coding DNA: TGTGCCAGCAGTGGACTAGTCCAACAAGAGACCCAGTACTTC.

This clonotype showed up just a few times. This sequence joins TRBV24-1 and TRBJ2-2, with 10 bases lining up with TRBD1. Per germline, CDR1 KGHDR and CDR2 SFDVKD. V shed 5 bases, J shed 0 bases, and the junction held 20 bases outside the gene matches. This CDR3 contains 22 residues. The chain's CDR3 is CATSARPQGTGVQPTNTGELFF. The CDR3 coding sequence is TGTGCCACCAGTGCCCGCCCCCAGGGGACAGGGGTTCAGCCAACGAACACCGGGGAGCTGTTTTTT.

This clonotype was seen only a few times. The V call is TRBV7-9, the J call TRBJ2-7; D is ambiguous. CDR3 length: 18 amino acids. Germline loops: CDR1 SEHNR, CDR2 FQNEAQ (reference sequence). V gave up 6 bases and J gave up 4 bases, with 28 bases separating them. The CDR3 spells CASSQTLRTVYGSYEQYF. The CDR3 region has the DNA TGTGCCAGCAGTCAAACCCTCCGGACGGTTTATGGTTCGTACGAGCAGTACTTC.

This sequence joins TRBV19 and TRBJ1-5; D not resolved. V gave up 7 bases and J gave up 3 bases, with 16 bases separating them. In germline, CDR1 is LNHDA, CDR2 SQIVND (reference sequence). This CDR3 contains 15 residues. The CDR3 sequence: CASTADPKPNQPQHF. The CDR3 bases are TGTGCCAGTACCGCGGACCCAAAACCCAATCAGCCCCAGCATTTT.

This clonotype was counted once. The genes are TRBV4-1 and TRBJ1-5; perhaps TRBD1 as D (6 bases). This CDR3 region has 16 residues. The germline gives CDR1 MGHRA, CDR2 YSYEKL. V lost 0 bases to trimming and J lost 1 base, with 10 bases between them. CDR3 DNA: TGCGCCAGCAGCCAAGACGACAGGCCAAGCAATCAGCCCCAGCATTTT. This translates into CASSQDDRPSNQPQHF.

The rearrangement uses TRBV19 and TRBJ2-6; 7 nucleotides agree with TRBD1. CDR3 length: 15 residues. Trimming cost V 5 bases and J 1 base; bases outside gene matches: 2. Germline V lookup: CDR1 LNHDA, CDR2 SQIVND (reference sequence). This CDR3 reads CASSVQGSGANVLTF. CDR3 nucleotide sequence: TGTGCCAGTAGTGTACAGGGGTCTGGGGCCAACGTCCTGACTTTC. Looking up the rest from reference TRBV19 and TRBJ2-6 gives the full variable domain: DGGITQSPKYLFRKEGQNVTLSCEQNLNHDAMYWYRQDPGQGLRLIYYSQIVNDFQKGDIAEGYSVSREKKESFPLTVTSAQKNPTAFYLCASSVQGSGANVLTFGAGSRLTVL.

In DNA form, the CDR3 reads TGTGCCAGCAGTCCCCGGACTAGCGGGGGCACGGATTCCTACGAGCAGTACTTC. This translates into CASSPRTSGGTDSYEQYF. The chain is built from TRBV5-4 and TRBJ2-7, with 13 bases that match TRBD2. The CDR3 consists of 18 residues. Germline CDR1 and CDR2: SGHNT and YYREEE (reference sequence). V gave up 5 bases and J gave up 1 base; unmatched junction bases: 12.

J is TRBJ2-1 and V is TRBV24-1; 14 nucleotides line up with TRBD2. J was trimmed by 8 bases and V by 3 bases; bases with no gene match: 8. There are 17 residues in the CDR3. CDR1 is KGHDR, CDR2 SFDVKD, per germline. CDR3 residues: CATSDPGTSGRLDEQFF. The CDR3 region has the DNA TGTGCCACCAGTGATCCCGGGACTAGCGGGAGATTGGATGAGCAGTTCTTC.

The sample holds a few counts of this clonotype. The chain links TRBV7-2 to TRBJ2-5, with D unclear. The CDR3 has 14 residues. V was cut by 0 bases and J by 4 bases, with 9 bases left in between. Germline assignment: CDR1 SGHTA and CDR2 FQGNSA. CDR3: CASSLAAPAETQYF. The DNA of the CDR3 is TGTGCCAGCAGCTTAGCGGCCCCTGCAGAGACCCAGTACTTC.

This chain links TRBV12-3 or TRBV12-4 with TRBJ2-3; TRBD2 matches 14 bases. The CDR3 has 16 amino acids. V lost 7 bases, J lost 5 bases, and 8 bases stayed unmatched. CDR3 region: CASTRTSGGFKDTQYF. The CDR3 coding sequence is TGTGCCAGCACCAGGACTAGCGGGGGGTTTAAAGATACGCAGTATTTT.

J is TRBJ2-1 and V is TRBV4-2; TRBD1 aligns across 11 bases. Germline trimming cut 1 base from V and 3 bases from J; bases unmatched to any gene: 8. Germline V gene lookup returns CDR1 LGHNA and CDR2 YNFKEQ. This CDR3 has 18 amino acids. The CDR3 region is CASSQGTGGSLDYNEQFF. The CDR3 region has the DNA TGTGCCAGCAGCCAAGGGACAGGGGGCTCCCTCGACTACAATGAGCAGTTCTTC.

The chain uses TRBV2 and TRBJ2-3, with D uncertain. This CDR3 region has 10 residues. The germline CDR1 and CDR2 sequences are SNHLY and FYNNEI. V lost 6 bases, J lost 6 bases, and 4 bases lay in between. CDR3 DNA: TGTGCCAGCAGGTCGGATACGCAGTATTTT. Amino acid sequence: CASRSDTQYF.

The V call is TRBV27, the J call TRBJ2-7; 8 bases are shared with TRBD2. Trimming at V came to 6 bases and at J to 6 bases, leaving 7 bases not matched to a gene. Germline lookup yields CDR1 MNHEY and CDR2 SMNVEV (reference sequence). The CDR3 contains 13 residues. This CDR3 is CASRRTSSGEQYF. In nucleotides, the CDR3 is TGTGCCAGCAGACGGACTAGCTCGGGCGAGCAGTACTTC.

By share of the sample, this clonotype is medium-sized. The chain has TRBV6-2 or TRBV6-3 and TRBJ2-3, with 7 positions matching TRBD2. The CDR3 length is 15 residues. J was trimmed by 2 bases and V by 8 bases; bases with no gene match: 10. Per the germline V gene, CDR1 is MNHEY and CDR2 is SVGEGT. CDR3 region: CASFSVGGITDTQYF. The CDR3 region has the DNA TGTGCCAGCTTTAGTGTCGGGGGGATCACAGATACGCAGTATTTT.

This clonotype has only a few counts. The chain links TRBV7-8 to TRBJ2-3, with D unresolved. The CDR3 is 13 amino acids. V was shortened by 1 base and J by 1 base, with 3 bases between the two germline ends. CDR1 and CDR2 (germline): SGHVS, FQNEAQ. CDR3 nucleotides: TGTGCCAGCAGCTTAGGGGGCACAGATACGCAGTATTTT. Its protein product is CASSLGGTDTQYF.

J is TRBJ2-3 and V is TRBV20-1; 12 nucleotides agree with TRBD2. J gave up 0 bases and V 1 base, and 11 bases lay outside the gene matches. Germline V gene lookup returns CDR1 DFQATT and CDR2 SNEGSKA (reference sequence). The CDR3 totals 19 residues. The CDR3 here is CSARAPKLGTSGSTDTQYF. In DNA form, the CDR3 reads TGCAGTGCTAGAGCCCCGAAGTTAGGGACTAGCGGGAGCACAGATACGCAGTATTTT.

This clonotype occurred a few times. The J gene is TRBJ1-2, the V gene TRBV20-1; no definite D call. The germline V and J ends were trimmed by 6 bases and 0 bases, with 11 bases remaining between them. Germline assignment: CDR1 DFQATT and CDR2 SNEGSKA (reference sequence). This CDR3 is built from 13 residues. This CDR3 is CSAERAANYGYTF. Written as DNA, the CDR3 is TGCAGTGCCGAAAGGGCGGCTAACTATGGCTACACCTTC.

This clonotype was found a few times. The chain carries TRBV20-1 and TRBJ2-2; 7 bases line up with TRBD2. V trimming: 3 bases; J trimming: 4 bases; junction bases outside the gene matches: 8. The germline gives CDR1 DFQATT, CDR2 SNEGSKA (reference sequence). The CDR3 sequence is 15 residues long. The CDR3: CSARTTTSPTGELFF. DNA for the CDR3: TGCAGTGCTAGGACGACGACTAGCCCCACCGGGGAGCTGTTTTTT.

V usage is TRBV12-3 or TRBV12-4 and J usage is TRBJ1-1; tentatively, D is TRBD1 (5 bases). CDR3 length: 14 residues. The germline V and J ends were trimmed by 6 bases and 1 base, with 12 bases remaining between them. In nucleotides, the CDR3 is TGTGCCAGCAGCCTAGGACACACGAACACTGAAGCTTTCTTT. It specifies CASSLGHTNTEAFF.

The V call is TRBV27, the J call TRBJ2-7, with TRBD1 matching over 9 bases. After removal of 5 bases from V and 0 bases from J, the junction contained 23 bases not matched to a gene. The CDR3 totals 21 residues. Germline assignment: CDR1 MNHEY and CDR2 SMNVEV (reference sequence). Here the CDR3 DNA reads TGTGCCAGCAGTCTTTTAACCCTGAGACAGGGGGATTTTGGGCGCTCCTACGAGCAGTACTTC. This codes for CASSLLTLRQGDFGRSYEQYF.

The CDR3 DNA reads TGTGCCAGTAGTATAAAGGTCCATGAGCAGTTCTTC. Its translation: CASSIKVHEQFF. The rearrangement uses TRBV19 and TRBJ2-1; D is ambiguous. This CDR3 is built from 12 residues. CDR1 LNHDA and CDR2 SQIVND come from the germline V gene (reference sequence). Between the trimmed V and J ends, which lost 2 bases and 8 bases, there was a span of 7 bases.

J is TRBJ1-1 and V is TRBV7-9; D remains unclear. Trimming took off 1 base at V and 0 bases at J, with 15 bases between the two ends. The V gene's germline CDR1 is SEHNR and CDR2 FQNEAQ (reference sequence). The CDR3 has 17 amino acids. Here the CDR3 DNA reads TGTGCCAGCAGCTTAGATAATCTGGGCCTAATGAACACTGAAGCTTTCTTT. This codes for CASSLDNLGLMNTEAFF.